This entry lists 21 T cell receptor beta chains sequenced from one sample in a study of CD8 T cells in Susac syndrome (dated by TCRdb to 2018 to 2020). Library preparation was by the immunoSEQ multiplex PCR assay. RNA was extracted using the RNeasy kit, and roughly 0.5 to 1 ug of the RNA was reverse transcribed with random hexamers. TCRdb itself trimmed the public reads at Q25 with fastp, ran MiXCR and retained productive beta chains. Rows merge per CDR3 protein into single entries with the most common DNA and genes. The sample table lists more than 65,000 distinct CDR3 sequences, roughly 94% of them with a count of one. The ten largest account for 0.4% to 0.5% of the sample. Sequencing input: CD8+ T cells from PBMCs. All receptors come from a human donor with Susac syndrome.

The J gene is TRBJ2-1, the V gene TRBV27; D ambiguous. The CDR3 has 14 amino acids. Germline CDR1 reads MNHEY; CDR2 reads SMNVEV (reference sequence). Trimming cost V 5 bases and J 5 bases, with 13 bases left between them. For the CDR3, the DNA is TGTGCCAGCAGTCGAAGCCTGCAGGACAATGAGCAGTTCTTC. Translation: CASSRSLQDNEQFF.

The genes are TRBV4-1 and TRBJ2-2; 9 bases match TRBD2. The CDR3 runs to 15 residues. V shed 1 base, J shed 5 bases, and the junction held 2 bases outside the gene matches. The germline CDR1 and CDR2 sequences are MGHRA and YSYEKL. The CDR3 sequence: CASSQGRGGTGELFF. CDR3 in DNA: TGCGCCAGCAGCCAAGGGCGGGGGGGGACCGGGGAGCTGTTTTTT.

The rearrangement links TRBV12-3 or TRBV12-4 to TRBJ2-1, with D perhaps TRBD2 (6 bases). Trimming stripped 6 bases from V and 9 bases from J, with 12 bases between. The length of the CDR3 is 12 residues. CDR3 protein: CASSGLSVEQFF. Here the CDR3 DNA reads TGTGCCAGCAGCGGACTATCAGTTGAGCAGTTCTTC.

The chain employs TRBV27 and TRBJ1-5, with a tentative D call TRBD1 (5 bases). V gave up 4 bases and J gave up 2 bases, with 12 bases separating them. The CDR3 covers 15 residues. The germline V gene has CDR1 MNHEY and CDR2 SMNVEV (reference sequence). The CDR3 is CASSSDSAGNQPQHF. For the CDR3, the DNA is TGTGCCAGCAGTTCCGACAGTGCGGGCAATCAGCCCCAGCATTTT.

CDR3 DNA: TGTGCCAGCAGGGGGACGGTTTGGAACGAGCAGTACTTC. Protein: CASRGTVWNEQYF. The chain links TRBV12-3 or TRBV12-4 to TRBJ2-7; D tentatively reads TRBD1 or TRBD2 (5 bases each). The ends were cut back, 6 bases at V and 5 bases at J, with 14 bases in the middle. The CDR3 has 13 residues.

This rearrangement joins TRBV20-1 to TRBJ2-1, with TRBD2 matching over 7 bases. The germline gives CDR1 DFQATT, CDR2 SNEGSKA (reference sequence). This CDR3 is built from 14 residues. Losses at the gene ends were 3 bases for V and 3 bases for J; bases not matched to a gene: 5. CDR3 DNA sequence: TGCAGTGCTAGGTCCCGGGAGGTCTACAATGAGCAGTTCTTC. Protein sequence: CSARSREVYNEQFF.

This rearrangement joins TRBV20-1 to TRBJ2-1; D is unresolved. Germline CDR1 reads DFQATT; CDR2 reads SNEGSKA (reference sequence). The CDR3 contains 15 residues. V lost 4 bases and J 3 bases, leaving 16 bases between the germline ends. CDR3 bases: TGCAGTGCTAAAGTCAACCGGGCCGACTACAATGAGCAGTTCTTC. Encoded protein: CSAKVNRADYNEQFF.

The chain links TRBV30 to TRBJ2-1, with a weak D call TRBD1 (6 bases). Germline V gives CDR1 GTSNPN, CDR2 SVGIG (reference sequence). Trimming removed 0 bases from V and 10 bases from J, with 13 bases in between. The CDR3 totals 13 residues. The CDR3 is CAWSVQGTGEQFF. As DNA, the CDR3 is TGTGCCTGGAGTGTTCAGGGGACCGGGGAGCAGTTCTTC. Based on the CDR3 plus reference TRBV30 and TRBJ2-1, the full variable domain is SQTIHQWPATLVQPVGSPLSLECTVEGTSNPNLYWYRQAAGRGLQLLFYSVGIGQISSEVPQNLSASRPQDRQFILSSKKLLLSDSGFYLCAWSVQGTGEQFFGPGTRLTVL.

The rearrangement joins TRBV29-1 to TRBJ1-1; D perhaps matches TRBD1 (5 bases). Germline CDR1 SQVTM, CDR2 ANQGSEA. This CDR3 is built from 13 residues. The V end lost 7 bases, the J end lost 2 bases, and 14 bases lay between the germline ends. CDR3 DNA: TGCAGCGCATTGGGACTAACCAACACTGAAGCTTTCTTT. Protein product: CSALGLTNTEAFF.

This chain links TRBV7-9 with TRBJ2-7; D might be TRBD2 (6 bases). CDR3 length: 15 amino acids. V lost 4 bases and J 2 bases, leaving 15 bases between the germline ends. CDR1 and CDR2 from the germline V gene are SEHNR and FQNEAQ (reference sequence). Here the CDR3 reads CASSSTGRRAYEQYF. CDR3 bases: TGTGCCAGCAGCTCCACAGGAAGGAGGGCCTACGAGCAGTACTTC.

The V call is TRBV15, the J call TRBJ1-1, with D unresolved. The CDR3 runs to 14 residues. The V gene lost 7 bases and the J gene lost 7 bases, with 19 bases spanning the gap. CDR1 and CDR2 from the germline V gene are LNHNV and YYDKDF (reference sequence). The CDR3 nucleotides are TGTGCCACCACCACTCAGCCGTTTAATGATGAAGCTTTCTTT. Translation gives CATTTQPFNDEAFF.

The chain carries TRBV6-5 and TRBJ2-2; no definite D call. This CDR3 spans 14 amino acids. V dropped 4 bases and J dropped 3 bases, with 9 bases sitting between them. Germline CDR1 and CDR2: MNHEY and SVGAGI. The CDR3 nucleotides read TGTGCCAGCAGTTTGGGGTGGGACACCGGGGAGCTGTTTTTT. It encodes CASSLGWDTGELFF.

The chain recombines TRBV9 with TRBJ2-7; 13 nucleotides line up with TRBD2. With 3 bases clipped from V and 5 bases from J, the junction kept 5 bases outside the gene matches. Germline CDR1 reads SGDLS; CDR2 reads YYNGEE. CDR3 length: 15 amino acids. CDR3 loop: CASSDGTSGNNEQYF. The CDR3 region has the DNA TGTGCCAGCAGCGACGGGACTAGCGGGAACAACGAGCAGTACTTC.

The gene calls are TRBV2 and TRBJ2-3; no firm D call. There are 16 residues in the CDR3. Germline values: CDR1 SNHLY, CDR2 FYNNEI. The V and J ends lost 7 bases and 0 bases respectively, with 17 bases between them. CDR3 loop: CASTPGPLFSTDTQYF. The CDR3 DNA reads as TGTGCCAGCACCCCCGGCCCACTGTTTAGCACAGATACGCAGTATTTT.

The CDR3, as DNA: TGCAGTGCTAGAGACGGGACCGGGACAGATACGCAGTATTTT. The encoded protein is CSARDGTGTDTQYF. J is TRBJ2-3 and V is TRBV20-1, with D perhaps matching TRBD1 or TRBD2 (5 bases each). V was trimmed by 0 bases and J by 3 bases, leaving 10 bases between them. The CDR3 runs to 14 residues. CDR1 and CDR2 from the germline V gene are DFQATT and SNEGSKA (reference sequence).

The rearrangement uses TRBV4-1 and TRBJ2-7, with 9 bases fitting TRBD2. This CDR3 has 15 residues. Germline values: CDR1 MGHRA, CDR2 YSYEKL. The J segment lost 2 bases and the V segment lost 5 bases, leaving 7 bases of the junction unmatched. In DNA form, the CDR3 reads TGCGCCAGCAGCGATACCGGCGGGAGGGCCTACGAGCAGTACTTC. Translated, it gives CASSDTGGRAYEQYF.

This clonotype occurred once. The V call is TRBV30, the J call TRBJ1-4, with TRBD1 as a possible D gene (6 bases). V was shortened by 3 bases and J by 8 bases, with 16 bases between the two germline ends. Germline V gene data show CDR1 as GTSNPN and CDR2 as SVGIG (reference sequence). The CDR3 has 14 amino acids. CDR3 sequence reads: CAWRPGQGAEKLFF. The CDR3 bases are TGTGCCTGGAGACCGGGACAAGGAGCCGAAAAACTGTTTTTT. Full variable domain (missing parts from reference TRBV30 and TRBJ1-4): SQTIHQWPATLVQPVGSPLSLECTVEGTSNPNLYWYRQAAGRGLQLLFYSVGIGQISSEVPQNLSASRPQDRQFILSSKKLLLSDSGFYLCAWRPGQGAEKLFFGSGTQLSVL.

The rearrangement uses TRBV29-1 and TRBJ2-3; 16 nucleotides line up with TRBD2. The CDR3 has 16 amino acids. V trimming: 5 bases; J trimming: 8 bases; junction bases outside the gene matches: 10. The germline V gene has CDR1 SQVTM and CDR2 ANQGSEA. CDR3 amino acids: CSVPPGTSGREGTQYF. The CDR3 DNA reads TGCAGCGTTCCGCCGGGGACTAGCGGGAGGGAAGGTACGCAGTATTTT.

This sequence joins TRBV13 and TRBJ2-7; 8 bases agree with TRBD2. The germline V gene encodes CDR1 PRHDT and CDR2 FYEKMQ (reference sequence). The V and J ends lost 1 base and 3 bases, in that order; junction bases with no gene match: 2. The CDR3 covers 14 residues. The chain's CDR3 is CASSLEGLGYEQYF. CDR3 nucleotide sequence: TGTGCCAGCAGCTTAGAGGGACTAGGCTACGAGCAGTACTTC.

The chain combines TRBV6-4 with TRBJ2-1, with 9 bases fitting TRBD1. The CDR3 is 15 amino acids. Germline V gene sequence: CDR1 MRHNA, CDR2 SNTAGT. With 2 bases clipped from V and 6 bases from J, the junction kept 5 bases outside the gene matches. The CDR3 loop reads CASSDEDRGPNEQFF. For the CDR3, the DNA is TGTGCCAGCAGTGACGAGGACAGGGGTCCCAATGAGCAGTTCTTC.

The chain couples TRBV3-1 to TRBJ2-2; D may be TRBD1 (5 bases). CDR3 size: 14 residues. Trimming left V 3 bases short and J 5 bases short, with 10 bases between. Germline lookup yields CDR1 LGHDT and CDR2 YNNKEL (reference sequence). The CDR3: CASSHQTETGELFF. In nucleotides, the CDR3 is TGTGCCAGCAGCCACCAGACAGAAACCGGGGAGCTGTTTTTT.